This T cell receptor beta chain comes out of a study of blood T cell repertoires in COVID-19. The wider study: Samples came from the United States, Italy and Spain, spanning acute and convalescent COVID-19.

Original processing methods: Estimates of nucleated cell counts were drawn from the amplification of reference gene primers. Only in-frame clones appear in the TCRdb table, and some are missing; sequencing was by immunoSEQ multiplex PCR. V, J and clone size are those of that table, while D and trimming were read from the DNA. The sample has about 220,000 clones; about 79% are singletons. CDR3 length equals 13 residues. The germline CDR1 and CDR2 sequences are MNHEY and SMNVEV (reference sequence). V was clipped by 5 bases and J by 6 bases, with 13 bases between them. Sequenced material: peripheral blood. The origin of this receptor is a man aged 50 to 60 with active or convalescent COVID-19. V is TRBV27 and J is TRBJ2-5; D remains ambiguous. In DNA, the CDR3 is TGTGCCAGCAGTAAACTCGAATCCCAGACCCAGTACTTC. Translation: CASSKLESQTQYF.